These 17 T cell receptor beta chains share one sample of origin, sequenced in a study of blood T cell repertoires in COVID-19. Measured with immunoSEQ multiplex PCR; TCRdb has only the in-frame clones, and not every one. This sample has roughly 330,000 clones, with 88% found just once. Source material: peripheral blood. The origin of the receptors is a woman between 50 and 59 years old with active or convalescent COVID-19.

The gene calls are TRBV19 and TRBJ2-3; TRBD2 aligns across 9 bases. V dropped 6 bases and J dropped 6; count of bases not matched to a gene: 10. The germline V gene has CDR1 LNHDA and CDR2 SQIVND (reference sequence). The CDR3 is made up of 15 amino acids. For the CDR3, the DNA is TGTGCCAGTAGAATTTCTAGCGGGGTGGCGGATACGCAGTATTTT. This codes for CASRISSGVADTQYF. The variable domain in full, completed from reference TRBV19 and TRBJ2-3, reads DGGITQSPKYLFRKEGQNVTLSCEQNLNHDAMYWYRQDPGQGLRLIYYSQIVNDFQKGDIAEGYSVSREKKESFPLTVTSAQKNPTAFYLCASRISSGVADTQYFGPGTRLTVL.

The chain recombines TRBV24-1 with TRBJ2-2; weak D call: TRBD1 (5 bases). CDR3 length equals 13 residues. Trimming shortened V by 7 bases and J by 4 bases, and 9 bases separated the two germline ends. CDR1 is KGHDR and CDR2 is SFDVKD in the germline V gene. CDR3 region: CATRQGATGELFF. CDR3 nucleotide sequence: TGTGCCACCAGGCAGGGCGCCACCGGGGAGCTGTTTTTT.

The chain combines TRBV27 with TRBJ2-3, with TRBD2 matching 9 bases. The CDR3 covers 16 residues. Trimming at V came to 6 bases and at J to 4 bases, leaving 11 bases not matched to a gene. The germline V gene encodes CDR1 MNHEY and CDR2 SMNVEV (reference sequence). The chain's CDR3 is CASSQTSGNGPDTQYF. CDR3 nucleotides: TGTGCCAGCAGCCAGACTAGCGGTAACGGCCCAGATACGCAGTATTTT.

The gene calls are TRBV7-9 and TRBJ1-4; D may be TRBD1 (6 bases). V was cut by 5 bases and J by 4 bases, with 23 bases left in between. The length of the CDR3 is 18 residues. Germline V gene lookup returns CDR1 SEHNR and CDR2 FQNEAQ (reference sequence). Here the CDR3 reads CASSRSGTGREGNEKLFF. DNA of the CDR3: TGTGCCAGCAGCAGAAGCGGAACAGGGAGGGAGGGTAATGAAAAACTGTTTTTT.

The CDR3 coding sequence is TGTGCCAGCAGTTACTTCCAGGGTGAGCAGTACTTC. It translates to CASSYFQGEQYF. The chain combines TRBV6-2 or TRBV6-3 with TRBJ2-7; a possible D gene is TRBD1 (5 bases). The germline gives CDR1 MNHEY, CDR2 SVGEGT. The CDR3 is 12 residues long. The V end was cut by 1 base, the J end by 7 bases, with 8 bases between.

Here the CDR3 reads CASSQVPGDKGGYTF. The CDR3 DNA reads TGTGCCAGCAGCCAAGTGCCAGGGGATAAGGGTGGCTACACCTTC. The J gene is TRBJ1-2, the V gene TRBV4-2; possible D gene TRBD1, 6 bases. Trimming left V 1 base short and J 7 bases short, with 16 bases between. This CDR3 has 15 residues. CDR1 and CDR2 from the germline V gene are LGHNA and YNFKEQ.

J is TRBJ2-3 and V is TRBV7-2, with a tentative D call TRBD2 (6 bases). This CDR3 region has 14 residues. Germline V gene lookup returns CDR1 SGHTA and CDR2 FQGNSA. V lost 4 bases and J lost 6, with 14 bases in between. The CDR3 loop reads CASSSDGGLDTQYF. CDR3 sequence (DNA): TGTGCCAGCAGCTCAGACGGGGGTCTCGATACGCAGTATTTT.

The chain has TRBV28 and TRBJ1-5; D gene ambiguous. The CDR3 has 14 residues. Germline CDR1 is MDHEN and CDR2 is SYDVKM. Trimming left V 2 bases short and J 2 bases short, with 7 bases between. The CDR3 region is CASSLGLGNQPQHF. CDR3 coding DNA: TGTGCCAGCAGTTTAGGACTGGGCAATCAGCCCCAGCATTTT.

The chain couples TRBV12-5 to TRBJ2-2, with TRBD1 identical over 9 bases. The V segment lost 2 bases and the J segment 2 bases; nucleotides outside the gene matches: 9. This CDR3 is 18 amino acids long. Germline loops: CDR1 LGHNT, CDR2 FRNRAP. The CDR3 region has the DNA TGTGCTAGTGGTTTGACAACCCTGGGACAGGGAAACACCGGGGAGCTGTTTTTT. This codes for CASGLTTLGQGNTGELFF. The variable domain in full, completed from reference TRBV12-5 and TRBJ2-2, reads DARVTQTPRHKVTEMGQEVTMRCQPILGHNTVFWYRQTMMQGLELLAYFRNRAPLDDSGMPKDRFSAEMPDATLATLKIQPSEPRDSAVYFCASGLTTLGQGNTGELFFGEGSRLTVL.

This sequence joins TRBV2 and TRBJ1-6; 7 bases line up with TRBD1. This CDR3 has 12 amino acids. J gave up 10 bases and V 6 bases, and 3 bases lay outside the gene matches. Germline assignment: CDR1 SNHLY and CDR2 FYNNEI. CDR3 in amino acids: CASSTGDSPLHF. The CDR3 region has the DNA TGTGCCAGCAGCACAGGGGACTCACCCCTCCACTTT.

The V gene is TRBV27, the J gene TRBJ2-2, with 7 positions matching TRBD1. This CDR3 has 14 amino acids. Trimming removed 7 bases from V and 1 base from J; junction bases left unmatched: 3. In germline, CDR1 is MNHEY, CDR2 SMNVEV (reference sequence). CDR3 loop: CASNRDRNTGELFF. CDR3 DNA sequence: TGTGCCAGCAACCGGGACAGGAACACCGGGGAGCTGTTTTTT.

V gene TRBV5-1 combines with J gene TRBJ2-2, with no clear D. The germline V gene has CDR1 SGHRS and CDR2 YFSETQ. V dropped 3 bases and J dropped 0 bases, with 18 bases sitting between them. The CDR3 is 18 amino acids. In nucleotides, the CDR3 is TGCGCCAGCAGCTCGTTGGGCCCTGAGATCGCGAACACCGGGGAGCTGTTTTTT. Protein: CASSSLGPEIANTGELFF.

The rearrangement links TRBV4-3 to TRBJ2-7; TRBD1 aligns across 7 bases. J gave up 3 bases and V 0 bases, and 5 bases lay outside the gene matches. The CDR3 runs 15 residues. Per germline, CDR1 LGHNA and CDR2 YSLEER. CDR3 DNA sequence: TGCGCCAGCAGCCAAGATGACGGACAGGTCTACGAGCAGTACTTC. Protein sequence: CASSQDDGQVYEQYF.

V gene TRBV5-1 combines with J gene TRBJ2-2, with D possibly matching TRBD1 (5 bases). The CDR3 has 15 amino acids. V was trimmed by 0 bases and J by 1 base, leaving 7 bases between them. Germline V CDR1 and CDR2: SGHRS, YFSETQ. The CDR3 DNA reads TGCGCCAGCAGCTTGGGACAGCTGAACACCGGGGAGCTGTTTTTT. Translated, it gives CASSLGQLNTGELFF.

The rearrangement uses TRBV19 and TRBJ1-4; 7 nucleotides align to TRBD1. The CDR3 runs to 13 residues. Trimming cost V 5 bases and J 8 bases; bases outside gene matches: 5. The germline V gene has CDR1 LNHDA and CDR2 SQIVND (reference sequence). The CDR3 spells CASSYRDREKLFF. CDR3 DNA: TGTGCCAGTAGTTACCGGGACAGAGAAAAACTGTTTTTT.

The rearrangement joins TRBV10-3 to TRBJ2-7; D is perhaps TRBD2 (5 bases). Trimming stripped 0 bases from V and 4 bases from J, with 13 bases between. Looked up from germline, CDR1 is ENHRY and CDR2 is SYGVKD. This CDR3 is 15 amino acids long. The CDR3 loop reads CAISESTGGLYEQYF. The CDR3 coding sequence is TGTGCCATCAGTGAGTCGACCGGTGGACTTTACGAGCAGTACTTC.

Concerning this clone itself: Other DNA sequences in this sample translate to the same CDR3. The rearrangement links TRBV11-2 to TRBJ2-7; D may be TRBD1 (6 bases). Germline V gene sequence: CDR1 SGHAT, CDR2 FQNNGV. V lost 4 bases, J lost 4 bases, and 8 bases lay in between. This CDR3 is built from 12 residues. The CDR3 spells CASSSQGYEQYF. For the CDR3, the DNA is TGTGCCAGCAGCTCACAGGGTTACGAGCAGTACTTC.